This TCR beta chain was recorded in a study of early T cells in non-severe SARS-CoV-2 infection. Study summary: Chains stayed unpaired after sequencing of bulk RNA from unsorted whole blood.

Attachment of unique molecular identifiers to individual cDNA molecules was performed. From the 5' RACE reads, TCRdb called clonotypes with MiXCR, one entry per CDR3 protein. The repertoire has approximately 98,000 distinct CDR3 sequences, 9.5% to 13% of them found once; the top ten carry around 3.1%. V was cut by 8 bases and J by 4 bases, with 8 bases left in between. CDR3 length equals 11 residues. CDR1 and CDR2 (germline): SGHVS, FQNEAQ. On this clonotype: Its antigen is undetermined.

General study results and limits: There was a bias toward anti-spike CD8 responses in VDJdb matching, which missed private and CD4 specificities.

This chain connects TRBV7-8 to TRBJ2-5; perhaps TRBD1 as D (5 bases). The receptor comes from an adult who was a healthcare worker with PCR-confirmed SARS-CoV-2 infection or an uninfected control (not recorded which). The sample consisted of whole blood. The CDR3 sequence is CASDSLETQYF. In DNA, the CDR3 is TGTGCCAGCGACAGTCTAGAGACCCAGTACTTC.